Listed below are T cell receptor beta chains from one sample, sequenced in a study of T cells in Graves' hyperthyroidism and ophthalmopathy. TCRdb itself ran the multiplex PCR reads through MiXCR, one entry per CDR3 protein. Of 750,000 to 950,000 distinct CDR3 sequences listed, approximately 40% are singletons. Source material: blood. All receptors come from a man aged 18 to 30 with Graves' hyperthyroidism. CDR3s include the opening cysteine and the closing phenylalanine or tryptophan. The D gene is left open where the match is weak. Clone size is not always given. Where it is, it says once, few, many or a class for expanded clones.

d_call j_call v_call clone_size cdr3_nt cdr3_aa
. TRBJ2-5 TRBV7-9 . TGTGCCAGCAGCCAAACGCAGCTCCAAGAGACCCAGTACTTC CASSQTQLQETQYF
TRBD1 TRBJ2-6 TRBV5-1 . TGCGCCAGCAGCGGGACAGCCACCTCTGGGGCCAACGTCCTGACTTTC CASSGTATSGANVLTF
TRBD2 TRBJ2-7 TRBV20-1 few TGCAGTGCTAGAGCCCTAGCGGGGGGGGAGAGGGCCTACGAGCAGTACTTC CSARALAGGERAYEQYF
. TRBJ2-7 TRBV14 once TGTGCCAGCAGCACCTGGCGGGCAGGAGGAAACAACGAGCAGTACTTC CASSTWRAGGNNEQYF
TRBD2 TRBJ2-7 TRBV20-1 many TGCAGTGCCGTAGCGGGAGGGGACTCCTACGAGCAGTACTTC CSAVAGGDSYEQYF
. TRBJ2-7 TRBV20-1 many TGCAGTGACGCGCCGGGACTGTTATTC CSDAPGLLF
TRBD1 TRBJ2-7 TRBV7-2 few TGTGCCAGCAGCTTACAGGACAGGGGGATTCACGAGCAGTACTTC CASSLQDRGIHEQYF
. TRBJ2-2 TRBV6-6 . TGTGCCAGCAGTTACTCGCGGGTGGACACCGGGGAGCTGTTTTTT CASSYSRVDTGELFF
TRBD1 TRBJ2-7 TRBV5-6 . TGTGCCAGCACCCCAGACAGGGGGGACGAGCAGTACTTC CASTPDRGDEQYF
. TRBJ1-1 TRBV7-8 few TGTGCCAGCAGTCACATGGGGGGGGACACTGAAGCTTTCTTT CASSHMGGDTEAFF
TRBD1 TRBJ2-7 TRBV5-8 . TGTGCCAGCAGCTTGGGGGACAGGGACTCGGGGCAGTACTTC CASSLGDRDSGQYF
. TRBJ1-1 TRBV7-9 . TGTGCCAGCAGCGTCCGGGACAAGAACACTGAAGCTTTCTTT CASSVRDKNTEAFF
TRBD1 TRBJ1-1 TRBV20-1 few TGCAGTGCGTCGACAGGGGGTTTCCGCATGAACACTGAAGCTTTCTTT CSASTGGFRMNTEAFF
. TRBJ1-5 TRBV4-1 few TGCGCCAGCAGCCACACAGGGAGCAATCAGCCCCAGCATTTT CASSHTGSNQPQHF
. TRBJ1-5 TRBV4-2 . TGTGCCAGCAGCCAGGGTGGGACATCGAGCAATCAGCCCCAGCATTTT CASSQGGTSSNQPQHF
. TRBJ1-1 TRBV5-1 few TGCGCCAGCAGCTTGTTCCCTACTGAAGCTTTCTTT CASSLFPTEAFF
. TRBJ1-1 TRBV12-3/TRBV12-4 . TGTGCCAGCTTAAGTGTCACTGAAGCTTTCTTT CASLSVTEAFF
. TRBJ1-1 TRBV7-9 many TGTGCCAGCAGCTTAGATGGGGGTAACACTGAAGCTTTCTTT CASSLDGGNTEAFF
TRBD1 TRBJ2-7 TRBV20-1 . TGCAGTGCTAGTCTACAGGGGGCCCTCTACTACGAGCAGTACTTC CSASLQGALYYEQYF
. TRBJ1-2 TRBV4-2 . TGTGCCAGCAGCCCTACTCAGGAAAACTATGGCTACACCTTC CASSPTQENYGYTF
. TRBJ1-2 TRBV5-4 many TGTGCCAGCAGTGGGGCCTATGGCTACACCTTC CASSGAYGYTF
. TRBJ1-2 TRBV9 few TGTGCCAGCAGCGACGGTTACGCTAGCCCCAGGGAGGACTATGGCTACACCTTC CASSDGYASPREDYGYTF
TRBD1 TRBJ2-7 TRBV25-1 many TGTGCCAGCAGTGAGACAGGGGTTGGCGAGCAGTACTTC CASSETGVGEQYF
. TRBJ2-2 TRBV7-6 many TGTGCCAGCAGCCCCAACTCCCTCGGCACCGGGGAGCTGTTTTTT CASSPNSLGTGELFF
. TRBJ2-7 TRBV9 few TGTGCCAGCAGCGAGACTTCAGGGGGCGGGGGGAGCGAGCAGTACTTC CASSETSGGGGSEQYF
. TRBJ1-2 TRBV19 . TGTGCCAGTAGTCCGGAGACATGGAACTATGGCTACACCTTC CASSPETWNYGYTF
TRBD2 TRBJ2-2 TRBV9 few TGTGCCTCAGGGGGACTAGCACAGACCGGGGAGCTGTTTTTT CASGGLAQTGELFF
TRBD1 TRBJ2-5 TRBV25-1 many TGTGCCAGCAGTGAAGGGCGGACAGGGCGGTCAGAGACCCAGTACTTC CASSEGRTGRSETQYF
. TRBJ2-7 TRBV28 . TGTGCCAGCCTAACACCCCAGGGTGATGAGCAGTACTTC CASLTPQGDEQYF
. TRBJ1-1 TRBV5-1 many TGCGCCAGCAGCTTGGACAGACCTGGGGGCACTGAAGCTTTCTTT CASSLDRPGGTEAFF
. TRBJ1-4 TRBV6-2/TRBV6-3 . TGTGCCAGCAGCATCCGGGCCGTTGCAACTAATGAAAAACTGTTTTTT CASSIRAVATNEKLFF
. TRBJ2-5 TRBV7-8 few TGCGCCAGCAGCCAAGTAGGGGAGACGGGGGAGACCCAGTACTTC CASSQVGETGETQYF
. TRBJ1-1 TRBV5-1 . TGCGCCAGCAGCCCCGATGACGGACTGAACACTGAAGCTTTCTTT CASSPDDGLNTEAFF
TRBD1 TRBJ2-2 TRBV6-5 . TGTGCCAGCAGCACCCGTGACAGGGGGCGGGCCGGGGAGCTGTTTTTT CASSTRDRGRAGELFF
. TRBJ2-5 TRBV2 . TGTGCCAGCACTGTAGGGGGGAAGGGCCTAGCAGAGACCCAGTACTTC CASTVGGKGLAETQYF
TRBD1 TRBJ1-5 TRBV20-1 many TGCAGTGCTAAAGGGGGCGAATCGAGCAATCAGCCCCAGCATTTT CSAKGGESSNQPQHF
. TRBJ1-2 TRBV11-2 . TGTGCCAGCAGCTTAGATCAGTCGGCAAACTATGGCTACACCTTC CASSLDQSANYGYTF
. TRBJ1-6 TRBV5-5 . TGTGCCAGCAGCTTGTCTCAGGTTTCCTATAATTCACCCCTCCACTTT CASSLSQVSYNSPLHF
. TRBJ1-2 TRBV2 many TGTGCCAGCAGGGATCACTATGGCTACACCTTC CASRDHYGYTF
TRBD1 TRBJ2-3 TRBV7-9 . TGTGCCAGCAGCTTAGAGGGGGCCCGCACAGATACGCAGTATTTT CASSLEGARTDTQYF
TRBD2 TRBJ2-5 TRBV7-8 . TGCGCCAGCAGCCAAGTGACCAGCGGGGGGGGAGAGACCCAGTACTTC CASSQVTSGGGETQYF
. TRBJ2-5 TRBV20-1 few TGCAGTGCTAGAGAAATAGCGGAAGAGACCCAGTACTTC CSAREIAEETQYF
. TRBJ1-1 TRBV29-1 many TGCAGCGTTGAATGGACAGAGACGAACACTGAAGCTTTCTTT CSVEWTETNTEAFF
TRBD2 TRBJ2-7 TRBV7-2 . TGTGCCAGCAGCTGGGGGGGACTAGCGGGACTTCTTTACGAGCAGTACTTC CASSWGGLAGLLYEQYF
TRBD1 TRBJ1-5 TRBV20-1 . TGCAGTGCTAGACCCCCGGGACAGGGGGATTGGGGTCAGCCCCAGCATTTT CSARPPGQGDWGQPQHF
. TRBJ2-7 TRBV10-3 many TGTGCCATCAGTGAGTCTGGAGCGATGGGGCAGTACTTC CAISESGAMGQYF
. TRBJ1-1 TRBV20-1 few TGCAGTGCTAGCGACCCTATTCGGGGCGGTATGAACACTGAAGCTTTCTTT CSASDPIRGGMNTEAFF
. TRBJ1-1 TRBV19 few TGTGCCAGTAGTATAGCAGGAAGCCCGAACACTGAAGCTTTCTTT CASSIAGSPNTEAFF
TRBD1 TRBJ1-6 TRBV9 once TGCGCCAGCAGCCAACTCCCGGACAGGGGCGGTAATTCACCCCTCCACTTT CASSQLPDRGGNSPLHF
. TRBJ1-5 TRBV2 . TGTGCCAGCAGTACCTCCGGTGAGGGACCCAATCAGCCCCAGCATTTT CASSTSGEGPNQPQHF
TRBD2 TRBJ2-5 TRBV12-3/TRBV12-4 . TGTGCCAGCAGTTTAGTAGGGACTACCCAAGAGACCCAGTACTTC CASSLVGTTQETQYF
TRBD1 TRBJ2-2 TRBV9 . TGTGCCAGCAGCCTACGGGACAGGGTAGGAACCGGGGAGCTGTTTTTT CASSLRDRVGTGELFF
. TRBJ2-7 TRBV20-1 many TGCAGTGCTCTACCGGTGAGCAGGGCCCAGTACTTC CSALPVSRAQYF
. TRBJ2-2 TRBV7-2 many TGTGCCAGCAGACGTTGGGGGGGCGCGAACACCGGGGAGCTGTTTTTT CASRRWGGANTGELFF
. TRBJ1-5 TRBV4-3 . TGCGCCAGCAGCCCAAGTCGCGGGGGCTATCAGCCCCAGCATTTT CASSPSRGGYQPQHF
. TRBJ2-7 TRBV20-1 many TGCAGTGCGGGTTCAAGACGCTACGAGCAGTACTTC CSAGSRRYEQYF
. TRBJ1-1 TRBV25-1 many TGTGCCAGCAGTGAATATACGGCGGGGGGGGACACTGAAGCTTTCTTT CASSEYTAGGDTEAFF
. TRBJ1-2 TRBV4-1 . TGCGCCAGCAGCCCGGAACCGACAGTTGACTATGGCTACACCTTC CASSPEPTVDYGYTF
. TRBJ1-2 TRBV9 few TGTGCCAGCAGCGTAGATAATCTCCCCAACTATGGCTACACCTTC CASSVDNLPNYGYTF